This entry describes one TCR beta chain. The data are from a study of blood T cell repertoires in COVID-19. Clones were sequenced by immunoSEQ multiplex PCR, and TCRdb holds only the in-frame ones, with some missing. The sample consists of 400,000 to 450,000 clones, roughly 88% of them appearing once. The length of the CDR3 is 16 residues. The V gene's germline CDR1 is KGHSH and CDR2 LQKENI. J was trimmed by 7 bases and V by 3 bases; bases with no gene match: 8. The chain links TRBV18 to TRBJ2-2; 10 positions match TRBD1. The TCR originated in a woman aged 25 to 39 with active or convalescent COVID-19. What was sequenced was peripheral blood. In DNA, the CDR3 is TGTGCCAGCTCACCTCAAATCGGACAGGGGGACGGGGAGCTGTTTTTT. This codes for CASSPQIGQGDGELFF. The whole variable domain, filled in from reference TRBV18 and TRBJ2-2, reads NAGVMQNPRHLVRRRGQEARLRCSPMKGHSHVYWYRQLPEEGLKFMVYLQKENIIDESGMPKERFSAEFPKEGPSILRIQQVVRGDSAAYFCASSPQIGQGDGELFFGEGSRLTVL.